The 8 T cell receptor beta chains listed next were all sequenced from one sample in a study of T-cell memory formation after mild COVID-19 (dated by TCRdb to the early 2020s). Libraries were prepared through 5' RACE. TCRdb shows the sequencer as Illumina NovaSeq 6000. The public reads were run again by TCRdb, first through fastp at Q25 and then through MiXCR, and only productive beta chains were kept. CDR3 protein duplicates are merged, each entry listing the most common genes and DNA. The sample records approximately 260,000 distinct CDR3 sequences, about 16% of which are singletons. The top ten clones comprise approximately 3.5% of the sample. Sequencing input: PBMCs or a T cell subset sorted from them (not recorded which). The receptors shown here come from a man aged 18 to 30 who had mild COVID-19 (a few samples of this study predate the infection). The sample titles of this study are shuffled in the database, so cell type and time point are left out; the donor was told from shared clones.

This clonotype was seen just once. A much larger clone is a single base away; this may be a read error. This sequence joins TRBV12-3 or TRBV12-4 and TRBJ2-2; the match to TRBD1 covers 8 bases. The CDR3 length is 14 residues. V lost 5 bases and J lost 4; bases outside the gene matches: 3. CDR3 DNA: TGTGCCAGCAGTGACACAGGGGGCACCGGGGAGCTGTTTTTT. Protein product: CASSDTGGTGELFF.

The chain combines TRBV6-2 or TRBV6-3 with TRBJ1-5; unclear D gene. Germline CDR1 MNHEY, CDR2 SVGEGT. The CDR3 runs 17 residues. The V gene lost 3 bases and the J gene lost 5 bases, with 20 bases spanning the gap. The CDR3 sequence is CASSYSNEGALYQPQHF. Written as DNA, the CDR3 is TGTGCCAGCAGTTATAGTAACGAGGGAGCCCTATATCAGCCCCAGCATTTT.

The rearrangement joins TRBV18 to TRBJ2-3; 11 positions agree with TRBD2. Germline V CDR1 and CDR2: KGHSH, LQKENI. CDR3 length equals 16 residues. J gave up 2 bases and V 3 bases, and 4 bases lay outside the gene matches. CDR3 bases: TGTGCCAGCTCACCGCGACTAGCGGGGACCACAGATACGCAGTATTTT. It encodes CASSPRLAGTTDTQYF.

This clonotype was seen only a few times. This chain connects TRBV20-1 to TRBJ1-6; D not resolved. Trimming removed 3 bases at V and 7 bases at J, with 13 bases between. The CDR3 contains 14 residues. Looked up from germline, CDR1 is DFQATT and CDR2 is SNEGSKA (reference sequence). The CDR3 nucleotides are TGCAGTGCTAGTGCGGTCCTCGGGAATTCACCCCTCCACTTT. Translated: CSASAVLGNSPLHF.

The chain combines TRBV6-1 with TRBJ2-7, with D maybe TRBD1 (6 bases). The CDR3 is 14 residues long. Trimming took off 6 bases at V and 2 bases at J, with 14 bases between the two ends. The germline gives CDR1 MNHNS, CDR2 SASEGT. Here the CDR3 DNA reads TGTGCCAGCAGGAGACAGGCTGGAGCCTACGAGCAGTACTTC. Its protein product is CASRRQAGAYEQYF.

The chain couples TRBV5-1 to TRBJ1-1; no definite D call. Germline CDR1 reads SGHRS; CDR2 reads YFSETQ. The CDR3 extends over 16 amino acids. Deletions cut 6 bases from V and 2 bases from J, with 20 bases between. The CDR3 protein is CASTLFASTVNTEAFF. The CDR3 DNA reads as TGCGCCAGCACCCTCTTCGCCAGTACAGTAAACACTGAAGCTTTCTTT.

V is TRBV7-2 and J is TRBJ2-5; D is possibly TRBD2 (6 bases). Trimming cost V 6 bases and J 3 bases, with 14 bases left between them. This CDR3 is built from 14 residues. Germline assignment: CDR1 SGHTA and CDR2 FQGNSA. The CDR3 DNA reads TGTGCCAGCAGGCCACGACTAGTTGAAGAGACCCAGTACTTC. Translation: CASRPRLVEETQYF.

The chain uses TRBV20-1 and TRBJ2-7; the match to TRBD2 covers 9 bases. Per germline, CDR1 DFQATT and CDR2 SNEGSKA (reference sequence). The V segment lost 3 bases and the J segment 4 bases; nucleotides outside the gene matches: 10. This CDR3 has 15 residues. The CDR3 DNA reads TGCAGTGCTAGGGAGAAGGTAGCGGGGGTTTACGAGCAGTACTTC. Translating it yields CSAREKVAGVYEQYF.